These 24 T cell receptor beta chains were sequenced from one sample in a study of Ad26.COV2.S vaccination and SARS-CoV-2 variants. Method: immunoSEQ multiplex PCR; TCRdb's copy keeps in-frame clones and lacks some. The sample holds hundreds of thousands of clones, about four fifths seen once. The treatment is: roughly 18 received Ad26.COV2.S at low or high dose, single or two shots; 5 received placebo; per-sample allocation not given. Vaccine and placebo recipients were sampled on day 63 after the first injection. The source was peripheral blood, collected in a trial of Ad26.COV2.S vaccine versus placebo. These receptors were collected from a person between 18 and 65 years old who received the Ad26.COV2.S COVID-19 vaccine or a placebo.

V usage is TRBV27 and J usage is TRBJ2-7; no firm D call. Germline values: CDR1 MNHEY, CDR2 SMNVEV (reference sequence). V dropped 2 bases and J dropped 6 bases, with 11 bases sitting between them. The length of the CDR3 is 13 residues. The CDR3 here is CASSLPSRAEQYF. CDR3 in DNA: TGTGCCAGCAGTTTACCCTCTAGGGCCGAGCAGTACTTC.

The chain recombines TRBV5-1 with TRBJ2-1; TRBD1 aligns across 8 bases. The CDR3 has 14 residues. Looked up from germline, CDR1 is SGHRS and CDR2 is YFSETQ. The V segment lost 4 bases and the J segment 7 bases; nucleotides outside the gene matches: 7. CDR3 coding DNA: TGCGCCAGCAGCGATGACAGGGGTGGAAATGAGCAGTTCTTC. As protein: CASSDDRGGNEQFF.

The V gene is TRBV14, the J gene TRBJ2-7; D is unclear. The CDR3 sequence is 14 residues long. Trimming left V 4 bases short and J 2 bases short, with 12 bases between. The germline CDR1 and CDR2 sequences are SGHDN and FVKESK. The CDR3 DNA sequence: TGTGCCAGCAGCCTGCCAAATGGAGCCTACGAGCAGTACTTC. Protein sequence: CASSLPNGAYEQYF.

V is TRBV15 and J is TRBJ2-3; D perhaps matches TRBD2 (5 bases). The CDR3 extends over 14 amino acids. The V end lost 6 bases, the J end lost 0 bases, and 10 bases lay between the germline ends. The germline CDR1 and CDR2 sequences are LNHNV and YYDKDF (reference sequence). For the CDR3, the DNA is TGTGCCACCAGGGGAGCGGCTAGCACAGATACGCAGTATTTT. Translation gives CATRGAASTDTQYF.

The J gene is TRBJ1-2, the V gene TRBV6-2 or TRBV6-3, with D perhaps matching TRBD1 (5 bases). Germline CDR1 and CDR2: MNHEY and SVGEGT. The CDR3 extends over 12 amino acids. V was cut by 6 bases and J by 7 bases, with 12 bases left in between. The CDR3 bases are TGTGCCAGCAGCTTCAGGGAGAGTGGCTACACCTTC. Encoded protein: CASSFRESGYTF.

This clone appeared a few times. The rearrangement joins TRBV12-3 or TRBV12-4 to TRBJ2-7; D call uncertain. This CDR3 is 13 amino acids long. Trimming cost V 2 bases and J 7 bases, with 12 bases left between them. CDR3 sequence: CASSLTRSVEQYF. The DNA of the CDR3 is TGTGCCAGCAGTTTAACGCGGTCCGTTGAGCAGTACTTC.

This clone was detected only a few times. The chain recombines TRBV18 with TRBJ2-1; D may be TRBD2 (5 bases). The CDR3 is made up of 15 amino acids. Trimming cost V 3 bases and J 4 bases, with 13 bases left between them. Germline assignment: CDR1 KGHSH and CDR2 LQKENI. DNA for the CDR3: TGTGCCAGCTCACCGAGGGCGGATCTTTACAATGAGCAGTTCTTC. Its translation: CASSPRADLYNEQFF.

The chain combines TRBV6-5 with TRBJ2-7; possible D gene TRBD1, 6 bases. V gave up 7 bases and J gave up 7 bases, with 23 bases separating them. Germline loops: CDR1 MNHEY, CDR2 SVGAGI. The CDR3 length is 15 residues. DNA of the CDR3: TGTGCCAGCACCAGAGGGGGAAGTCTCTTGGGGGAGCAGTACTTC. This translates into CASTRGGSLLGEQYF.

This clone was observed a handful of times. The chain joins TRBV7-9 to TRBJ1-6; D is possibly TRBD1 (5 bases). Germline loops: CDR1 SEHNR, CDR2 FQNEAQ (reference sequence). Trimming cost V 3 bases and J 10 bases, with 13 bases left between them. The CDR3 is 14 residues long. CDR3 nucleotides: TGTGCCAGCAGCTTCATAGGGGATGGGTCACCCCTCCACTTT. Translation gives CASSFIGDGSPLHF.

Note on this clone: Other DNA sequences in this specimen translate into the identical CDR3. The chain employs TRBV24-1 and TRBJ2-3, with unresolved D. Trimming pared 5 bases from V and 0 bases from J, leaving 5 bases between. Per the germline V gene, CDR1 is KGHDR and CDR2 is SFDVKD. The CDR3 loop spans 13 amino acids. The CDR3 bases are TGTGCCACCAGTGGGGCGAGCACAGATACGCAGTATTTT. This sequence encodes CATSGASTDTQYF.

This chain joins TRBV5-1 and TRBJ1-3; D unclear. The ends were cut back, 0 bases at V and 0 bases at J, with 7 bases in the middle. Looked up from germline, CDR1 is SGHRS and CDR2 is YFSETQ. The CDR3 consists of 15 residues. Here the CDR3 DNA reads TGCGCCAGCAGCTTGGACACTAACTCTGGAAACACCATATATTTT. It codes for CASSLDTNSGNTIYF. The full variable domain, completed using reference TRBV5-1 and TRBJ1-3, is KAGVTQTPRYLIKTRGQQVTLSCSPISGHRSVSWYQQTPGQGLQFLFEYFSETQRNKGNFPGRFSGRQFSNSRSEMNVSTLELGDSALYLCASSLDTNSGNTIYFGEGSWLTVV.

This chain joins TRBV10-3 and TRBJ2-5; a possible D gene is TRBD2 (6 bases). This CDR3 is 13 amino acids long. Germline CDR1 and CDR2: ENHRY and SYGVKD. Trimming stripped 11 bases from V and 4 bases from J, with 17 bases between. The CDR3, as DNA: TGTGCCGCAGGGCCGGGGGAAAGAGAGACCCAGTACTTC. Its translation is CAAGPGERETQYF.

This chain uses TRBV6-5 with TRBJ1-2, with D possibly being TRBD1 (5 bases). Deletions cut 6 bases from V and 2 bases from J, with 10 bases between. The CDR3 sequence is 13 residues long. The germline V gene has CDR1 MNHEY and CDR2 SVGAGI. In DNA form, the CDR3 reads TGTGCCAGCAGCGGGGCAGCCAACTATGGCTACACCTTC. Amino acids: CASSGAANYGYTF.

The rearrangement joins TRBV27 to TRBJ2-2; D is unresolved. The CDR3 loop spans 12 amino acids. Germline CDR1 and CDR2: MNHEY and SMNVEV (reference sequence). Deletions cut 5 bases from V and 7 bases from J, with 8 bases between. The CDR3 here is CASSPNYGELFF. CDR3 in DNA: TGTGCCAGCAGTCCCAATTACGGGGAGCTGTTTTTT.

The CDR3 nucleotides are TGTGCCAGCGGACTAGCGAACGGGGCTGAAGCTTTCTTT. It encodes CASGLANGAEAFF. The genes are TRBV6-6 and TRBJ1-1, with D uncertain. V gave up 8 bases and J gave up 6 bases, with 16 bases separating them. From germline, CDR1 is MNHNY and CDR2 SVGAGI (reference sequence). The CDR3 extends over 13 amino acids.

The rearrangement joins TRBV30 to TRBJ2-5; TRBD1 matches at 7 bases. Germline V gene lookup returns CDR1 GTSNPN and CDR2 SVGIG (reference sequence). This CDR3 has 14 residues. J lost 4 bases, V lost 5 bases, and 10 bases had no gene match. The CDR3 nucleotides read TGTGCCTGGGCCGTCGGACAGGCCGGAGAGACCCAGTACTTC. Protein: CAWAVGQAGETQYF.

This clone showed up just once. V gene TRBV7-9 combines with J gene TRBJ2-2, with D maybe TRBD2 (7 bases). This CDR3 has 16 amino acids. The germline gives CDR1 SEHNR, CDR2 FQNEAQ (reference sequence). V was shortened by 4 bases and J by 0 bases, with 12 bases between the two germline ends. The CDR3 coding sequence is TGTGCCAGCAGCTCTCCGGGGGGCCCGAACACCGGGGAGCTGTTTTTT. Translating gives CASSSPGGPNTGELFF.

The chain is built from TRBV7-9 and TRBJ1-1; 8 bases match TRBD1. Unmatched junction bases numbered 7, after V lost 5 bases and J lost 5 bases. Per germline, CDR1 SEHNR and CDR2 FQNEAQ (reference sequence). The CDR3 has 14 residues. Here the CDR3 DNA reads TGTGCCAGCAGCATCCGGACAGGGCGAACTGAAGCTTTCTTT. Its protein is CASSIRTGRTEAFF.

The rearrangement uses TRBV19 and TRBJ1-1; 12 bases line up with TRBD1. There are 15 residues in the CDR3. Trimming removed 11 bases from V and 3 bases from J; junction bases left unmatched: 10. Per germline, CDR1 LNHDA and CDR2 SQIVND (reference sequence). The CDR3 sequence is CASRDRGPRHTEAFF. The CDR3 nucleotides are TGTGCCTCCCGGGACAGGGGGCCCAGGCACACTGAAGCTTTCTTT.

CDR3 nucleotides: TGTGCCAGCAGGAGGGGACAGGGACCCTACGAGCAGTACTTC. It is translated as CASRRGQGPYEQYF. This chain connects TRBV2 to TRBJ2-7; 9 bases agree with TRBD1. V trimming: 6 bases; J trimming: 2 bases; junction bases outside the gene matches: 5. The CDR3 has 14 amino acids. CDR1 and CDR2 (germline): SNHLY, FYNNEI.

The J gene is TRBJ2-7, the V gene TRBV28; TRBD2 matches at 8 bases. The CDR3 covers 15 residues. Germline-derived CDR1 and CDR2 are MDHEN and SYDVKM. Germline trimming cut 3 bases from V and 4 bases from J; bases unmatched to any gene: 8. CDR3 sequence: CASSLSTTSGYEQYF. CDR3 sequence (DNA): TGTGCCAGCAGTTTGTCAACAACTAGCGGTTACGAGCAGTACTTC.

A remark on this clone: At one boundary the junction diverges from the germline segment, which might be a read error. The chain is built from TRBV7-9 and TRBJ1-1, with 10 bases lining up with TRBD1. This CDR3 contains 19 residues. Germline CDR1 is SEHNR and CDR2 is FQNEAQ (reference sequence). DNA of the CDR3: TGTGCCAGCAGCCTAGCCCGGGCCGGGACAGGGGTAGTGAACACTGAAGCTTTCTTT. It yields the protein CASSLARAGTGVVNTEAFF.

CDR3 residues: CASSEASGIFNNEQFF. CDR3 DNA: TGTGCCAGCAGTGAGGCTAGCGGGATTTTCAACAATGAGCAGTTCTTC. The chain links TRBV25-1 to TRBJ2-1, with 9 bases aligning to TRBD2. The V gene end was trimmed by 3 bases and the J gene end by 5 bases; junction bases not matched to a gene: 8. Germline CDR1 reads MGHDK; CDR2 reads SYGVNS. The CDR3 totals 16 residues.

This chain links TRBV24-1 with TRBJ2-2; 11 bases are shared with TRBD2. V lost 0 bases to trimming and J lost 5 bases; unmatched junction nucleotides: 10. Per the germline V gene, CDR1 is KGHDR and CDR2 is SFDVKD. The CDR3 loop spans 19 amino acids. The CDR3 here is CATSDLQGSGRARTGELFF. DNA for the CDR3: TGTGCCACCAGTGATTTGCAGGGTAGCGGGAGGGCCAGAACCGGGGAGCTGTTTTTT.